These 23 T cell receptor beta chains share one sample of origin, sequenced in a study of Ad26.COV2.S vaccination and SARS-CoV-2 variants. Here immunoSEQ multiplex PCR was the method, and the copy in TCRdb shows in-frame clones only, minus some. This sample has 300,000 to 450,000 clones, with 92% found just once. The sequencing used peripheral blood, collected after recovery from COVID-19. Receptors originate from a human donor who had recovered from COVID-19.

The chain couples TRBV19 to TRBJ2-7; D perhaps matches TRBD2 (6 bases). Trimming took 1 base from V and 7 from J, leaving 17 bases between them. The CDR3 spans 15 residues. Germline CDR1 is LNHDA and CDR2 is SQIVND (reference sequence). The CDR3 nucleotides are TGTGCCAGTAGTATAGTCCCAGGTCCTGGAGGGGAGCAGTACTTC. Translated: CASSIVPGPGGEQYF.

The chain uses TRBV6-5 and TRBJ1-2; 9 bases agree with TRBD1. The CDR3 consists of 13 residues. Trimming at V came to 6 bases and at J to 8 bases, leaving 7 bases not matched to a gene. The germline CDR1 and CDR2 sequences are MNHEY and SVGAGI. CDR3 in DNA: TGTGCCAGCAGGGTAGACAGGGGGAAGGGCTACACCTTC. Translating it yields CASRVDRGKGYTF.

The chain has TRBV12-3 or TRBV12-4 and TRBJ1-1; D remains unclear. The CDR3 consists of 11 residues. V lost 8 bases and J 7 bases, leaving 11 bases between the germline ends. The CDR3 here is CASSLGVEAFF. The DNA for the CDR3 is TGTGCCAGCTCTCTTGGGGTTGAAGCTTTCTTT.

The chain is built from TRBV6-1 and TRBJ1-5; D not resolved. This CDR3 comprises 14 residues. V was shortened by 2 bases and J by 0 bases, with 5 bases between the two germline ends. The germline V gene encodes CDR1 MNHNS and CDR2 SASEGT. The CDR3 bases are TGTGCCAGCAGTGAACAGATTAGCAATCAGCCCCAGCATTTT. As protein: CASSEQISNQPQHF.

The chain joins TRBV3-1 (or the pseudogene TRBV3-2) to TRBJ2-3; a weak D match, TRBD1 (5 bases). This CDR3 is 14 amino acids long. CDR1 LGHDT and CDR2 YNNKEL come from the germline V gene (reference sequence). Trimming left V 5 bases short and J 5 bases short, with 14 bases between. CDR3 in amino acids: CASSSGQGKDTQYF. CDR3 nucleotide sequence: TGTGCCAGCAGCTCCGGACAAGGGAAAGATACGCAGTATTTT.

This clone was observed a few times. The gene calls are TRBV18 and TRBJ1-5; D uncertain. Germline loops: CDR1 KGHSH, CDR2 LQKENI. CDR3 length: 15 residues. V gave up 3 bases and J gave up 6 bases, with 15 bases separating them. CDR3 bases: TGTGCCAGCTCACCTCGTGATGGTAGGGTTCAGCCCCAGCATTTT. It codes for CASSPRDGRVQPQHF.

This sequence joins TRBV2 and TRBJ1-5; tentative D call: TRBD1 (5 bases). The germline V gene has CDR1 SNHLY and CDR2 FYNNEI. V lost 6 bases and J lost 2, with 14 bases in between. The CDR3 consists of 15 residues. The CDR3 DNA follows: TGTGCCAGCAGGCCGGCGAGGGGACGCAATCAGCCCCAGCATTTT. The encoded protein is CASRPARGRNQPQHF.

J is TRBJ1-4 and V is TRBV6-5; D might be TRBD1 (6 bases). In germline, CDR1 is MNHEY, CDR2 SVGAGI. Trimming shortened V by 5 bases and J by 5 bases, and 15 bases separated the two germline ends. The CDR3 totals 15 residues. In DNA, the CDR3 is TGTGCCAGCAGTCACAACAGGGTGGAAAATGAAAAACTGTTTTTT. Translated: CASSHNRVENEKLFF.

The chain combines TRBV7-9 with TRBJ1-1; tentative D call: TRBD1 (6 bases). The CDR3 length is 14 residues. V lost 1 base, J lost 8 bases, and 14 bases lay in between. CDR1 and CDR2 from the germline V gene are SEHNR and FQNEAQ (reference sequence). The CDR3 here is CASSLGSPGVEAFF. The CDR3 DNA follows: TGTGCCAGCAGCTTAGGGTCCCCAGGGGTAGAAGCTTTCTTT.

This clone was recorded once. This rearrangement joins TRBV5-1 to TRBJ2-5; 14 nucleotides match TRBD2. V shed 4 bases and J 5 bases; nucleotides not matched to a gene: 7. The CDR3 covers 16 residues. Germline CDR1 SGHRS, CDR2 YFSETQ. CDR3: CASSKGLAGVGETQYF. The CDR3 bases are TGCGCCAGCAGCAAGGGACTAGCGGGGGTCGGGGAGACCCAGTACTTC.

The chain has TRBV6-5 and TRBJ1-4; D ambiguous. V was cut by 7 bases and J by 5 bases, with 17 bases left in between. The CDR3 runs 15 residues. Germline CDR1 and CDR2: MNHEY and SVGAGI. In DNA form, the CDR3 reads TGTGCCAGCATCCCTACTGGGAACAGAAATGAAAAACTGTTTTTT. Amino acids: CASIPTGNRNEKLFF.

The chain has TRBV7-8 and TRBJ2-7, with D tentatively TRBD1 (5 bases). The CDR3 has 11 residues. CDR1 SGHVS and CDR2 FQNEAQ come from the germline V gene. Trimming cost V 4 bases and J 7 bases, with 8 bases left between them. The CDR3 sequence: CASSSRQEQYF. In nucleotides, the CDR3 is TGTGCCAGCAGCTCTAGACAGGAGCAGTACTTC.

V usage is TRBV4-1 and J usage is TRBJ2-1, with 7 bases identical to TRBD2. The CDR3 loop spans 17 amino acids. J lost 8 bases, V lost 0 bases, and 13 bases had no gene match. Germline V gene data show CDR1 as MGHRA and CDR2 as YSYEKL. DNA of the CDR3: TGCGCCAGCAGCCAAGACGGGCGGGGGACGACGGGCGATGAGCAGTTCTTC. This gives the protein CASSQDGRGTTGDEQFF.

This rearrangement joins TRBV7-9 to TRBJ1-6; D is unresolved. The CDR3 sequence is 15 residues long. Between the trimmed V and J ends, which lost 1 base and 1 base, there was a span of 5 bases. Looked up from germline, CDR1 is SEHNR and CDR2 is FQNEAQ (reference sequence). The CDR3 DNA follows: TGTGCCAGCAGCTTAGGGGAGTCCTATAATTCACCCCTCCACTTT. This sequence encodes CASSLGESYNSPLHF.

The count of this clone is one. J is TRBJ2-7 and V is TRBV3-1 (or the pseudogene TRBV3-2); perhaps TRBD2 as D (5 bases). This CDR3 is built from 16 residues. Germline CDR1 is LGHDT and CDR2 is YNNKEL (reference sequence). Trimming left V 3 bases short and J 4 bases short, with 19 bases between. The CDR3 spells CASSHARGRGPYEQYF. CDR3 coding DNA: TGTGCCAGCAGCCATGCCCGGGGTCGGGGTCCGTACGAGCAGTACTTC.

This chain joins TRBV12-3 or TRBV12-4 and TRBJ2-3; D is unresolved. The CDR3 has 12 residues. Trimming pared 6 bases from V and 5 bases from J, leaving 9 bases between. In DNA form, the CDR3 reads TGTGCCAGCAGGTCGAGGAAAGATACGCAGTATTTT. Residues: CASRSRKDTQYF.

V gene TRBV21-1 combines with J gene TRBJ1-6; the table calls TRBD1, which could not be checked here. TRBV21-1 represents a pseudogene. There are 13 residues in the CDR3. Here the CDR3 reads CASSRTGSSPLHF. Written as DNA, the CDR3 is TGTGCCAGCAGCAGAACAGGCTCTTCACCCCTCCACTTT.

This clone was recorded a few times. The rearrangement links TRBV19 to TRBJ1-5, with D tentatively TRBD1 (5 bases). There are 14 residues in the CDR3. Germline CDR1 reads LNHDA; CDR2 reads SQIVND (reference sequence). With 4 bases removed from V and 5 bases from J, the gap between germline ends came to 12 bases. Here the CDR3 reads CASSTQGRYQPQHF. The CDR3 DNA is TGTGCCAGTAGTACGCAGGGCCGGTATCAGCCCCAGCATTTT.

This clone has a handful of counts. The V call is TRBV7-8, the J call TRBJ1-4; 9 positions agree with TRBD1. The CDR3 covers 14 residues. CDR1 and CDR2 from the germline V gene are SGHVS and FQNEAQ. The V segment lost 5 bases and the J segment 8 bases; nucleotides outside the gene matches: 6. CDR3 sequence reads: CASSVDRGREKLFF. The CDR3 DNA is TGTGCCAGCAGCGTGGACAGGGGAAGGGAAAAACTGTTTTTT.

The chain employs TRBV5-6 and TRBJ1-6; D is unresolved. Trimming removed 2 bases from V and 1 base from J, with 10 bases in between. Germline V lookup: CDR1 SGHDT, CDR2 YYEEEE. This CDR3 is built from 16 residues. DNA of the CDR3: TGTGCCAGCAGCTTCACCCCGAGTTCCTATAATTCACCCCTCCACTTT. Amino acids: CASSFTPSSYNSPLHF.

About this clone itself: The same CDR3 can be traced to other DNA sequences in this sample. The rearrangement links TRBV7-9 to TRBJ1-5; D call uncertain. CDR3 size: 14 residues. The germline CDR1 and CDR2 sequences are SEHNR and FQNEAQ (reference sequence). V lost 0 bases, J lost 1 base, and 4 bases lay in between. As DNA, the CDR3 is TGTGCCAGCAGCTTAGCCGGGAGCAATCAGCCCCAGCATTTT. Translated: CASSLAGSNQPQHF.

The rearrangement joins TRBV6-6 to TRBJ1-2; D is undetermined. V lost 4 bases and J 4 bases, leaving 10 bases between the germline ends. The CDR3 covers 13 residues. CDR1 is MNHNY, CDR2 SVGAGI, per germline (reference sequence). The CDR3 reads CASSSSGSYGYTF. DNA for the CDR3: TGTGCCAGCAGTTCATCGGGTAGCTATGGCTACACCTTC.

The chain uses TRBV24-1 and TRBJ2-7; either TRBD1 or TRBD2 may supply D (6 bases each). Germline V gene data show CDR1 as KGHDR and CDR2 as SFDVKD. The length of the CDR3 is 13 residues. Trimming took 9 bases from V and 0 from J, leaving 11 bases between them. CDR3 in DNA: TGTGCCACCGACGGAGGGGGCTCCTACGAGCAGTACTTC. It codes for CATDGGGSYEQYF.